This TCR beta chain was recorded in a study of T cell repertoires in cytomegalovirus infection. On this clonotype itself: Its specificity is unknown.

MiXCR was run by TCRdb on the reads, yielding one entry per CDR3 protein. The repertoire holds hundreds of thousands of distinct CDR3 sequences, with about 30% as singletons. The origin of this receptor is a human donor in good health (CMV status not recorded). Some clones in this sample may be carry-over from other donors' samples. The specimen was cultured PBMCs, collected from culture after CMV antigen stimulation.

CDR3 sequence: CASSLLRQGARNQPQHF. DNA for the CDR3: TGTGCCAGCTCACTCTTGAGACAGGGGGCGCGCAATCAGCCCCAGCATTTT. V usage is TRBV18 and J usage is TRBJ1-5; 10 bases map to TRBD1. This CDR3 region has 17 residues. With V trimmed by 4 bases and J by 2 bases, 8 bases remained unmatched. In germline, CDR1 is KGHSH, CDR2 LQKENI.